This record looks at one TCR beta chain sequence and its context. In the original analysis: Estimates of nucleated cell counts were drawn from the amplification of reference gene primers. Clones were sequenced by immunoSEQ multiplex PCR, and TCRdb holds only the in-frame ones, with some missing. V and J calls and clone size follow that table, whereas D and trimming were derived from the DNA. The table shows some 140,000 clones, with roughly 76% occurring only once. These data are taken from a study of blood T cell repertoires in COVID-19. The overall study: Samples representing acute and convalescent COVID-19 were sourced from the United States, Italy and Spain. The analysed material was cDNA or gDNA that came from T cells, B-cell-depleted T cells, or PBMCs.

The sample comprised peripheral blood. The receptor's source is a man older than 75 with acute or convalescent COVID-19.

The CDR3 protein is CASSLKDSAKGSPLHF. CDR3 bases: TGTGCCAGCAGCTTGAAGGACAGCGCGAAGGGCTCACCCCTCCACTTT. This sequence joins TRBV5-5 and TRBJ1-6, with a possible D match to TRBD1 (6 bases). V lost 1 base to trimming and J lost 10 bases, with 18 bases between them. The CDR3 covers 16 residues. From germline, CDR1 is SGHKS and CDR2 YYEKEE (reference sequence).